This TCR beta chain was profiled in a study of T cells after yellow fever vaccination. Study summary: Some fractions had low cell numbers, and these were prepared with SMART-Seq v4 Ultra Low Input. Findings of the study overall: On re-exposure, the response was weaker but peaked faster, at day 5 versus 15.

The ends were cut back, 2 bases at V and 5 bases at J, with 7 bases in the middle. Per germline, CDR1 SGHRS and CDR2 YFSETQ. The CDR3 length is 12 residues. A process of 5'RACE template switching, which added a universal primer site and UMIs, was used to make TCR cDNA. From the 5' RACE reads, TCRdb called clonotypes with MiXCR, one entry per CDR3 protein. In the table there are 250,000 to 350,000 distinct CDR3 sequences, 8.7% of which are singletons. On this clonotype itself: What it binds is not known.

The starting material was CD4+ T cells sorted from PBMCs, obtained 5 days after the yellow fever booster vaccination. This receptor was obtained from a man aged 18 to 29 who received the YFV17D yellow fever vaccine. The V call is TRBV5-1, the J call TRBJ1-1; D uncertain. Here the CDR3 DNA reads TGCGCCAGCAGCTTAGATAGGACTGAAGCTTTCTTT. Residues: CASSLDRTEAFF.